This TCR beta chain was sequenced for a study of cytotoxic CD8 clonotypes in ibrutinib-treated CLL. Study-wide background: Response was recorded as partial in approximately 25 patients and complete in 2; at median roughly 70 months, approximately 15 remained remitted and some 12 had progressed. An average of roughly 250,000 productive templates and 94,082 productive rearrangements was obtained per sample. Study findings and constraints: Private clonotypes, not public ones, expanded at ibrutinib response. Age-matched healthy donor levels were exceeded by baseline clonality, which tracked circulating CD8+ T-cell counts.

As regards this clone: Its cognate antigen is unknown.

TCRdb keeps only in-frame clones here, not all; method: immunoSEQ multiplex PCR. The sample contains roughly 200,000 clones, roughly 72% of which appear only once. This CDR3 has 12 residues. Trimming stripped 4 bases from V and 10 bases from J, with 11 bases between. From germline, CDR1 is MNHEY and CDR2 SVGAGI. The sequencing used PBMCs, collected after 24 months of ibrutinib treatment. This clonotype originated in a human donor with chronic lymphocytic leukemia. J is TRBJ2-1 and V is TRBV6-5; D is unresolved. DNA for the CDR3: TGTGCCAGCAGTTCTCCGTTTTGGGAGCAGTTCTTC. Translating it yields CASSSPFWEQFF.